The clone carrying this T cell receptor (beta chain) was recorded a few times. What it binds is not known. These data come from a study of T cells after yellow fever vaccination. General observations from the study: Most clones from primary vaccination resurfaced after the booster (approximately 95% CD4, around 90% CD8). A faster peak, day 5 versus 15, was reached by the weaker secondary response. From the bulk population, abundant clonotypes could contaminate and appear within FACS-sorted repertoires.

TCRdb reprocessed the 5' RACE reads via MiXCR and lists one record per CDR3 protein. The table records nearly 300,000 distinct CDR3 sequences, about 10% of them present only once. The CDR3 contains 16 residues. With 0 bases clipped from V and 4 bases from J, the junction kept 5 bases outside the gene matches. Germline CDR1 SGDLS, CDR2 YYNGEE. J is TRBJ2-2 and V is TRBV9; 8 nucleotides match TRBD1. This clonotype was sampled from a man between 18 and 35 years old who received the YFV17D yellow fever vaccine. The sample here was CD4+ T cells sorted from PBMCs, taken 5 days after the yellow fever booster vaccination. CDR3 protein: CASSVATGGSTGELFF. Here the CDR3 DNA reads TGTGCCAGCAGCGTAGCCACAGGGGGGAGCACCGGGGAGCTGTTTTTT. The full variable domain, with the rest looked up from reference TRBV9 and TRBJ2-2, is DSGVTQTPKHLITATGQRVTLRCSPRSGDLSVYWYQQSLDQGLQFLIQYYNGEERAKGNILERFSAQQFPDLHSELNLSSLELGDSALYFCASSVATGGSTGELFFGEGSRLTVL.